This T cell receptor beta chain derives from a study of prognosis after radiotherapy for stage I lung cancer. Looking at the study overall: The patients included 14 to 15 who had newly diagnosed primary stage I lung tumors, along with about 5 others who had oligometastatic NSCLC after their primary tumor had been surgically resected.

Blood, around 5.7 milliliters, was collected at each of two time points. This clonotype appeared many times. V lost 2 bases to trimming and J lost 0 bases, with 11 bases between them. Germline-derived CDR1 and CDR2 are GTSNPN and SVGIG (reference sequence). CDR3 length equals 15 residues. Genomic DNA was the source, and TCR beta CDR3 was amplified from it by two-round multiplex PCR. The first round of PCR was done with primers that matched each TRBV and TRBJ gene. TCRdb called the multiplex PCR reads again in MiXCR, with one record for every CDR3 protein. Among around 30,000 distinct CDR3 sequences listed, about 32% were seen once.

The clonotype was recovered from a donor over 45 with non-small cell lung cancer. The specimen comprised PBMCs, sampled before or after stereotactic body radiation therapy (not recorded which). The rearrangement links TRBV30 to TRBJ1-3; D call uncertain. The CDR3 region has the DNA TGTGCCTGGAGTCCGACCGTCCTCTCTGGAAACACCATATATTTT. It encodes CAWSPTVLSGNTIYF.